Listed below are T cell receptor beta chains from one sample, sequenced in a study of T cell responses to AZD1222 COVID-19 vaccine. Clones were sequenced by immunoSEQ multiplex PCR, and TCRdb holds only the in-frame ones, with some missing. The data show about 150,000 clones, with around 90% seen just once and roughly 4.7% held by the top ten. The sample in question was peripheral blood, obtained on day 0 of AZD1222 vaccination. The receptors stem from an adult in good health. Both conserved end residues are part of each CDR3. The D gene is left open where the match is weak.

D: NA
J: TRBJ1-1
V: TRBV28
CDR3: CASRPLQRNTEAFF
DNA: TGTGCCAGCAGACCTTTACAGAGGAACACTGAAGCTTTCTTT

D: TRBD2
J: TRBJ2-3
V: TRBV4-3
CDR3: CASSQDLAGGPDTQYF
DNA: TGCGCCAGCAGCCAAGATCTAGCGGGAGGACCAGATACGCAGTATTTT

D: TRBD2
J: TRBJ2-7
V: TRBV29-1
CDR3: CSLESGGKSEQYF
DNA: TGCAGCCTTGAGTCGGGAGGGAAAAGCGAGCAGTACTTC

D: TRBD1
J: TRBJ1-1
V: TRBV4-3
CDR3: CASSPGTGGWSEAFF
DNA: TGCGCCAGCAGCCCTGGGACAGGGGGTTGGAGTGAAGCTTTCTTT

D: NA
J: TRBJ1-6
V: TRBV6-2/TRBV6-3
CDR3: CASSVTVEGGNSPLHF
DNA: TGTGCCAGCAGTGTGACCGTCGAGGGAGGGAATTCACCCCTCCACTTT

D: TRBD1
J: TRBJ1-1
V: TRBV25-1
CDR3: CASSTSPGTGSNTEAFF
DNA: TGTGCCAGCAGTACCAGTCCCGGGACAGGTTCGAACACTGAAGCTTTCTTT

D: TRBD2
J: TRBJ2-7
V: TRBV3-1/TRBV3-2
CDR3: CASSGLAKEEQYF
DNA: TGTGCCAGCAGCGGACTAGCCAAAGAAGAGCAGTACTTC

D: TRBD1
J: TRBJ1-3
V: TRBV5-4
CDR3: CASSLVQGDLGGNTIYF
DNA: TGTGCCAGCAGCTTGGTACAGGGGGACCTAGGAGGAAACACCATATATTTT

D: NA
J: TRBJ1-6
V: TRBV7-2
CDR3: CATQDSYNSPLHF
DNA: TGTGCCACCCAGGACAGTTATAATTCACCCCTCCACTTT

D: TRBD2
J: TRBJ2-5
V: TRBV5-1
CDR3: CASSFGSGRETQYF
DNA: TGCGCCAGCAGCTTTGGTAGCGGGAGAGAGACCCAGTACTTC

D: NA
J: TRBJ1-6
V: TRBV9
CDR3: CASSPRTVNSPLHF
DNA: TGTGCCAGCAGCCCGCGGACAGTTAATTCACCCCTCCACTTT

D: TRBD2
J: TRBJ2-1
V: TRBV19
CDR3: CASSTTSANHRGEQFF
DNA: TGTGCCAGTAGTACGACTAGCGCCAATCATAGGGGTGAGCAGTTCTTC

D: TRBD2
J: TRBJ2-1
V: TRBV7-3
CDR3: CASSPGTGTTISEQFF
DNA: TGTGCCAGCAGCCCCGGGACCGGGACTACCATTAGTGAGCAGTTCTTC

D: NA
J: TRBJ1-2
V: TRBV7-2
CDR3: CASSLVSGDDGYTF
DNA: TGTGCCAGCAGCTTAGTCTCGGGGGATGATGGCTACACCTTC

D: TRBD1
J: TRBJ1-1
V: TRBV24-1
CDR3: CATSDSLTGGGQRDAEAFF
DNA: TGTGCCACCAGTGATTCCCTCACAGGGGGCGGACAGAGGGATGCTGAAGCTTTCTTT

D: NA
J: TRBJ1-1
V: TRBV7-2
CDR3: CASHLGPNTEAFF
DNA: TGTGCCAGCCACTTAGGTCCGAACACTGAAGCTTTCTTT